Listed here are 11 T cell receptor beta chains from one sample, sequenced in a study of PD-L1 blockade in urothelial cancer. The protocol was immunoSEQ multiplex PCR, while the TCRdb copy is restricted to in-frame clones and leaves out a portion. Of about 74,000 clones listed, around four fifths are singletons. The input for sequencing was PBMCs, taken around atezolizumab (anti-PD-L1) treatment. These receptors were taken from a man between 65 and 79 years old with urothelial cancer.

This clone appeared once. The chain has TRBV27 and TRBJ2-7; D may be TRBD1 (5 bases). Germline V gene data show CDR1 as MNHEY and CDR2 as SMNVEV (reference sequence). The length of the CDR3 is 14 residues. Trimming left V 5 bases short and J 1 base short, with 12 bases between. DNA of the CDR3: TGTGCCAGCAGTCCCCAGGGTTTTTCCTACGAGCAGTACTTC. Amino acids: CASSPQGFSYEQYF.

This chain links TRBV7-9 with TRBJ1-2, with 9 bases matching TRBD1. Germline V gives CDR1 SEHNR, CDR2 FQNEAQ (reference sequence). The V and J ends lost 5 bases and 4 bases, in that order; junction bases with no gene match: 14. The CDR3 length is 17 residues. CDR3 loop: CASSEGQGAPYGYGYTF. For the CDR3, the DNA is TGTGCCAGCAGCGAGGGACAGGGTGCGCCGTACGGCTATGGCTACACCTTC.

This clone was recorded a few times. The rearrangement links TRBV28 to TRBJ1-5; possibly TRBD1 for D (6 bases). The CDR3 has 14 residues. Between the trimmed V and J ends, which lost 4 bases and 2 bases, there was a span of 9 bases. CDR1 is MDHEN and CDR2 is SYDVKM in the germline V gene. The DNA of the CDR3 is TGTGCCAGCAGTTCAGGGGTTGGCAATCAGCCCCAGCATTTT. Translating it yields CASSSGVGNQPQHF.

Here the CDR3 DNA reads TGTGCCAGTACCCAAAGGCAGGGGAATCAGCCCCAGCATTTT. Protein sequence: CASTQRQGNQPQHF. The V gene is TRBV19, the J gene TRBJ1-5; perhaps TRBD1 as D (6 bases). Germline V gene data show CDR1 as LNHDA and CDR2 as SQIVND (reference sequence). The CDR3 has 14 residues. V was shortened by 7 bases and J by 4 bases, with 14 bases between the two germline ends.

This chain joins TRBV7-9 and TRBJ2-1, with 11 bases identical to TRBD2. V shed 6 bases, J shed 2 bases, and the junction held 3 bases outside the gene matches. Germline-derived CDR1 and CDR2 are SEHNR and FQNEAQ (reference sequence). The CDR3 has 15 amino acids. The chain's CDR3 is CASSPSGRTYNEQFF. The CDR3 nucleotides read TGTGCCAGCAGTCCTAGCGGGAGGACCTACAATGAGCAGTTCTTC.

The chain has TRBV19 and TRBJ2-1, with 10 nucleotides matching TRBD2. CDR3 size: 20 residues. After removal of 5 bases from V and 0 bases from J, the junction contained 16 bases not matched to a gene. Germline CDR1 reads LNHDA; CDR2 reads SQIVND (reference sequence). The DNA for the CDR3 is TGTGCCAGTAGTTTGTCCGGGACTAGCGTCCTGCGAAGCTCCTACAATGAGCAGTTCTTC. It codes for CASSLSGTSVLRSSYNEQFF.

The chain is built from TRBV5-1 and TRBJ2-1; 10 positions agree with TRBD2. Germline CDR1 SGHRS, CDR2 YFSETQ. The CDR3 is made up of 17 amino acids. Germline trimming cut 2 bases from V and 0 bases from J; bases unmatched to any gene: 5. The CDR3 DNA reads TGCGCCAGCAGCTTTCGGGGACTAGCGAGCTCCTACAATGAGCAGTTCTTC. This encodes CASSFRGLASSYNEQFF.

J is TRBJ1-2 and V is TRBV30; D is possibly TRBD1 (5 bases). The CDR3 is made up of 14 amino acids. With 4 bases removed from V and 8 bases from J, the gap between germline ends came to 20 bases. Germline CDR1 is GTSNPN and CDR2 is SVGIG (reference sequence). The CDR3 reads CAWKGEGHSRGYTF. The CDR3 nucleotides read TGTGCCTGGAAAGGGGAAGGACATTCTAGGGGCTACACCTTC.

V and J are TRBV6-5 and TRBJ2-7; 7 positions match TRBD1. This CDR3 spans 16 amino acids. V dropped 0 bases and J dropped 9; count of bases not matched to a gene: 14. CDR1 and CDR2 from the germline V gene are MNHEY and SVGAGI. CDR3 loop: CASSYSHMTGKSGQYF. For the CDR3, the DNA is TGTGCCAGCAGTTACTCGCACATGACAGGGAAATCGGGGCAGTACTTC.

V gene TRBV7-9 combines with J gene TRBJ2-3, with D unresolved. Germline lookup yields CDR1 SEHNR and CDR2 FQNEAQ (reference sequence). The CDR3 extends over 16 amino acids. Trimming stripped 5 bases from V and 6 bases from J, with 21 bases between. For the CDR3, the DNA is TGTGCCAGCAGCCACTCCGAGACAAGGCCCCGTGATACGCAGTATTTT. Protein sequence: CASSHSETRPRDTQYF.

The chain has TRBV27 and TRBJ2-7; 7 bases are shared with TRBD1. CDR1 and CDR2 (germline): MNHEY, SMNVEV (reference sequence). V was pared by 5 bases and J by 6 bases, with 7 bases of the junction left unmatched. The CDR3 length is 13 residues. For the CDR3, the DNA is TGTGCCAGCAGTGGGATGACAGGGACCGAGCAGTACTTC. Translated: CASSGMTGTEQYF.